The rows below give T cell receptor beta chains drawn from one sample of a study of shared clonotypes between healthy human individuals. Clones were sequenced by immunoSEQ multiplex PCR, and TCRdb holds only the in-frame ones, with some missing. The table shows more than 2 million clones, with around 95% occurring only once. Sequenced material: naive CD4+ T cells sorted from blood. Receptors were obtained from a man aged 18 to 35 in good health. The CDR3 runs from the conserved cysteine through the conserved F or W. The D gene is left open where the match is weak. The listing skips clone size in some rows; elsewhere it reads once, few, many or a size class.

clone size	J gene	V gene	D gene	CDR3 protein	CDR3 DNA
-	TRBJ2-7	TRBV6-5	TRBD2	CASRLTSGSSYEQYF	TGTGCCAGCCGGCTGACTAGCGGGTCGTCCTACGAGCAGTACTTC
-	TRBJ1-2	TRBV6-4	TRBD1	CASSDRTGRGGYTF	TGTGCCAGCAGTGACCGGACAGGCAGGGGTGGCTACACCTTC
-	TRBJ2-7	TRBV6-1	-	CASRGRAISYEQYF	TGTGCCAGCAGGGGCAGGGCCATTTCCTACGAGCAGTACTTC
-	TRBJ2-7	TRBV5-5	TRBD1	CASSFRQGVAYEQYF	TGTGCCAGCAGCTTCAGGCAGGGGGTCGCGTACGAGCAGTACTTC
once	TRBJ2-2	TRBV5-1	TRBD1	CASSSFGTGGDWSGELFF	TGCGCCAGCAGCTCCTTCGGGACAGGGGGCGATTGGTCCGGGGAGCTGTTTTTT
once	TRBJ2-2	TRBV21-1	-	CASSTLLAGGPPGELFF	TGTGCCAGCAGCACCCTTTTAGCGGGAGGGCCTCCTGGGGAGCTGTTTTTT
-	TRBJ2-5	TRBV6-1	-	CASSGGDAETQYF	TGTGCCAGCAGTGGCGGGGACGCGGAGACCCAGTACTTC
-	TRBJ2-5	TRBV6-5	-	CASSYSWGRTETQYF	TGTGCCAGCAGTTACTCTTGGGGGCGAACGGAGACCCAGTACTTC
-	TRBJ2-5	TRBV6-6	-	CASTPPASEAGTQYF	TGTGCCAGCACCCCCCCCGCTAGCGAGGCCGGGACCCAGTACTTC
-	TRBJ1-1	TRBV5-1	-	CASSSRDTSTEAFF	TGCGCCAGCAGCTCGCGGGACACCTCCACTGAAGCTTTCTTT
-	TRBJ2-7	TRBV7-8	TRBD1	CASSRQGASYEQYF	TGTGCCAGCAGCCGACAGGGGGCCTCCTACGAGCAGTACTTC
-	TRBJ2-3	TRBV9	TRBD1	CASSVLTGGTDTQYF	TGTGCCAGCAGCGTTTTGACAGGGGGCACAGATACGCAGTATTTT
-	TRBJ2-7	TRBV15	TRBD1	CATSRGDRIIYEQYF	TGTGCCACCAGCAGAGGGGACAGGATCATCTACGAGCAGTACTTC
-	TRBJ1-2	TRBV6-1	-	CASTGVNYGYTF	TGTGCCAGCACGGGGGTTAACTATGGCTACACCTTC
-	TRBJ2-2	TRBV27	-	CATLGQQVQSIKGTNTGELFF	TGTGCCACCCTGGGCCAGCAGGTCCAATCCATCAAGGGGACGAACACCGGGGAGCTGTTTTTT
-	TRBJ1-3	TRBV18	TRBD1	CASSPNRGPGNTIYF	TGTGCCAGCTCACCCAACAGGGGGCCTGGAAACACCATATATTTT
-	TRBJ1-4	TRBV19	-	CASVGRAYEKLFF	TGTGCCTCTGTGGGCAGGGCGTATGAAAAACTGTTTTTT
-	TRBJ1-4	TRBV28	-	CASSRRTVNEKLFF	TGTGCCAGCAGCCGTAGGACAGTAAATGAAAAACTGTTTTTT
-	TRBJ1-3	TRBV5-8	TRBD1	CASSLGEGALQGNTIYF	TGTGCCAGCAGCTTGGGCGAGGGGGCACTACAGGGAAACACCATATATTTT
-	TRBJ2-3	TRBV7-2	-	CASSSQGRTDTQYF	TGTGCCAGCAGCTCGCAGGGGCGGACAGATACGCAGTATTTT
-	TRBJ1-1	TRBV29-1	-	CSVLPGGNTEAFF	TGCAGCGTTCTTCCCGGGGGGAACACTGAAGCTTTCTTT
-	TRBJ1-1	TRBV7-2	-	CASSLRRMQIEAFF	TGTGCCAGCAGCTTGCGACGTATGCAGATCGAAGCTTTCTTT
-	TRBJ1-5	TRBV27	TRBD1	CASSLEGAGNQPQHF	TGTGCCAGCAGTTTGGAGGGGGCCGGCAATCAGCCCCAGCATTTT
-	TRBJ1-6	TRBV11-2	TRBD1	CASSSRDRPLYDSPLHF	TGTGCCAGCAGCTCCCGGGACAGGCCCCTTTATGATTCACCCCTCCACTTT
-	TRBJ1-6	TRBV6-4	TRBD1	CASSDQGQGASPLHF	TGTGCCAGCAGTGACCAGGGACAGGGAGCTTCACCCCTCCACTTT
-	TRBJ2-7	TRBV10-1	TRBD1	CASSARDSQSYEQYF	TGCGCCAGCAGTGCCCGGGACAGCCAATCCTACGAGCAGTACTTC
-	TRBJ2-7	TRBV5-8	-	CASSFLGSYEQYF	TGTGCCAGCAGCTTTTTAGGATCCTACGAGCAGTACTTC